This T cell receptor beta chain was identified in a study of radiotherapy plus CTLA-4 blockade in lung cancer (dated by TCRdb to between 2018 and 2020). General notes on the study: Objective responses were observed in roughly a sixth of enrolled patients, and disease control was achieved in around 30%.

V lost 6 bases and J lost 2 bases, and the count of bases not matched to a germline gene is 10. The germline V gene supplies CDR1 ENHRY and CDR2 SYGVKD. From the cysteine up to the phenylalanine, the CDR3 has a length of 16 residues. Only the CDR3 DNA stays, 48 bases, in frame from base 1. Library preparation used the immunoSEQ multiplex PCR assay. TCRdb stores this immuneACCESS table with in-frame sequences only. Part of the clones is absent; in the studies checked, under half of the shortfall reflects unresolved V genes, and no reason is known for the rest. Recorded for this sample are tens of thousands of clones; 88% of them occurred a single time. Around 7.6% of the sample comes from the top ten. What the authors observed across the whole study: After treatment with radiotherapy and ipilimumab, TCR clones that originated in tumors expanded in peripheral blood. Increased serum interferon-beta after radiation, together with early dynamic changes in blood T cell clones, were reported to be the strongest predictors of response.

On this clone itself: The clone's antigen remains unknown. Per-base quality was not reported, and no clone a single base away is much larger than it.

In this study, focal radiation therapy paired with CTLA-4 blockade (ipilimumab) was tested in patients who had chemo-refractory metastatic non-small-cell lung cancer. The receptor was derived from a human donor with non-small cell lung cancer whose response to radiotherapy plus ipilimumab could not be evaluated. The chain is encoded by TRBV10-3 joined to TRBJ2-5, with 9 bases matching TRBD2. Sequenced here: peripheral blood, sampled from a patient treated with radiotherapy plus ipilimumab. The sequenced DNA: TGTGCCATCAGAGGGGGGGTAGCGGGAGCGCAAGAGACCCAGTACTTC. This translates into CAIRGGVAGAQETQYF.